This T cell receptor (beta chain) was sequenced during a study of cytomegalovirus exposure and HLA in healthy donors. Study overall: Researchers previously reported finding 117 million unique TCR beta sequences from roughly 170 million T cells.

Trimming took 6 bases from V and 3 from J, leaving 9 bases between them. Per germline, CDR1 MNHEY and CDR2 SVGAGI. The CDR3 is made up of 13 amino acids. 13 Jbeta primers and 60 Vbeta primers were used for the PCR. Only in-frame clones appear in the TCRdb table, and some are missing; sequencing was by immunoSEQ multiplex PCR. Counted here are 150,000 to 200,000 clones, 80% occurring once; the ten biggest clones make up under 2%. This sequence joins TRBV6-5 and TRBJ1-5; D remains unclear. Specimen: PBMCs. The sequence was obtained from a young woman in good health and CMV-seronegative. CDR3 in amino acids: CASRTGVNQPQHF. CDR3 DNA: TGTGCCAGCAGAACCGGTGTCAATCAGCCCCAGCATTTT.